The clone carrying this T cell receptor beta chain was seen once. Its target is unknown. Trimming cost V 0 bases and J 6 bases, with 13 bases left between them. The CDR3 consists of 15 residues. Germline V gene data show CDR1 as SGHRS and CDR2 as YFSETQ. The sample belongs to a study of Ad26.COV2.S vaccination and SARS-CoV-2 variants. Libraries were prepared by immunoSEQ multiplex PCR; TCRdb keeps only in-frame clonotypes and omits some of them. The top ten clones hold about 6.4% of a sample with about 350,000 clones, about 87% of them seen once. As for treatment: some 19 received Ad26.COV2.S at low or high dose, single or two shots; a few received placebo; per-sample allocation not given. Sampling occurred on day 63 after the first vaccine or placebo injection. Study-wide findings and caveats: Vaccine recipients showed a spike-specific TCR breadth that was higher than in placebo recipients. The analyses of TCR breadth and depth may have understated the size of total T cell responses.

The clonotype was recovered from a person between 18 and 65 years old who received the Ad26.COV2.S COVID-19 vaccine or a placebo. The sample consisted of peripheral blood, taken in a trial of Ad26.COV2.S vaccine versus placebo. The V call is TRBV5-1, the J call TRBJ2-1; weak D call: TRBD2 (7 bases). The CDR3 DNA reads TGCGCCAGCAGCTTGGTTGGGGGGGCGCGCAATGAGCAGTTCTTC. It specifies CASSLVGGARNEQFF.